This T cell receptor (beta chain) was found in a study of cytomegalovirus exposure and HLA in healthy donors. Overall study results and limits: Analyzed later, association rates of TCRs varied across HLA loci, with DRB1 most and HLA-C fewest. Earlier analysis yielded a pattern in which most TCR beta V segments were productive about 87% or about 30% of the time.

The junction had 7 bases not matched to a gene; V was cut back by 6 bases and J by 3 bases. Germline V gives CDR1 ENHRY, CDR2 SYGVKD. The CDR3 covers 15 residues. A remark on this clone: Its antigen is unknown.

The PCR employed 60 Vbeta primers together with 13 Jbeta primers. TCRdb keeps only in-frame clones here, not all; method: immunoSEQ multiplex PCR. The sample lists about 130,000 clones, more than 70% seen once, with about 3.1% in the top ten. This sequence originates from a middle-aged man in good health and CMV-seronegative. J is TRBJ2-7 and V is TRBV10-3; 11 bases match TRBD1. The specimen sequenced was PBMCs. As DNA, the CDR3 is TGTGCCATCAGGGACGGGACAGGGGGTGTCTACGAGCAGTACTTC. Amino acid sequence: CAIRDGTGGVYEQYF.